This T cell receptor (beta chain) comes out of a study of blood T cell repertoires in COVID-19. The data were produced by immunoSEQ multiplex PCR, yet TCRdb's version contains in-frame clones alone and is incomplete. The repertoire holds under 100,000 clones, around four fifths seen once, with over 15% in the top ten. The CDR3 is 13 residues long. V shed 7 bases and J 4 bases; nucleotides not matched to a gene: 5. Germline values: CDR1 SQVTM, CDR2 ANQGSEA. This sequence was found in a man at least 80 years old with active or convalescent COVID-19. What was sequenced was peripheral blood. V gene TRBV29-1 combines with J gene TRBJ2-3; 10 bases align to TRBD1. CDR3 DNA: TGCAGCGCTCTGACAGGGGGCGCAGATACGCAGTATTTT. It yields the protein CSALTGGADTQYF.